Listed below are T cell receptor beta chains from one sample, sequenced in a study of T cells after yellow fever vaccination. TCRdb used MiXCR to reprocess the 5' RACE reads, holding one entry per CDR3 protein. The table includes 300,000 to 350,000 distinct CDR3 sequences, 7% to 9% detected once. The sample was PBMCs, taken roughly 46 days after the first yellow fever vaccination. These receptors came from a man in his late teens or twenties who received the YFV17D yellow fever vaccine. CDR3s include the opening cysteine and the closing phenylalanine or tryptophan. A D gene is named only where the DNA matches it firmly. The listing skips clone size in some rows; elsewhere it reads once, few, many or a size class.

CDR3aa | CDR3nt | abundance | d_gene | j_gene | v_gene
CASSPRRESPLHF | TGTGCCAGCAGCCCTCGGCGGGAATCACCCCTCCACTTT | few | NA | TRBJ1-6 | TRBV7-8
CASRWTDGHTEAFF | TGTGCCAGCAGATGGACTGACGGGCACACTGAAGCTTTCTTT | NA | NA | TRBJ1-1 | TRBV7-9
CASSLAGPGQGSGGYTF | TGTGCCAGCAGCTTAGCAGGTCCGGGACAGGGTTCGGGTGGCTACACCTTC | few | TRBD1 | TRBJ1-2 | TRBV7-3
CAIRVTGDGNTEAFF | TGTGCCATCAGGGTTACAGGGGATGGGAACACTGAAGCTTTCTTT | NA | TRBD1 | TRBJ1-1 | TRBV10-3
CASSLTTGRPNTEAFF | TGCGCCAGCAGCTTGACGACAGGGCGACCGAACACTGAAGCTTTCTTT | few | TRBD1 | TRBJ1-1 | TRBV5-1
CASSSRLFGTGKKLFF | TGTGCCAGCAGTTCCCGATTATTTGGGACAGGGAAGAAACTGTTTTTT | NA | TRBD1 | TRBJ1-4 | TRBV6-5
CASSQSPPPQHF | TGTGCCAGCAGCCAATCCCCGCCGCCCCAGCATTTT | few | NA | TRBJ1-5 | TRBV16
CASSLASDQFHYGYTF | TGTGCCAGCAGCTTAGCCAGCGATCAGTTCCACTATGGCTACACCTTC | few | NA | TRBJ1-2 | TRBV7-2
CASSPGTNSGYTF | TGTGCCAGCAGCCCCGGGACAAATAGTGGCTACACCTTC | few | NA | TRBJ1-2 | TRBV7-8
CASRWGQGDFQPQHF | TGTGCCAGCAGGTGGGGACAGGGGGATTTTCAGCCCCAGCATTTT | many | TRBD1 | TRBJ1-5 | TRBV12-3/TRBV12-4
CASSYPENTGELFF | TGTGCCAGCAGTTACCCCGAGAACACCGGGGAGCTGTTTTTT | few | NA | TRBJ2-2 | TRBV6-2/TRBV6-3
CATSREDVGPVYGYTF | TGTGCCACCAGCAGAGAGGACGTGGGGCCCGTCTATGGCTACACCTTC | NA | NA | TRBJ1-2 | TRBV15
CSALGTSGGLTQYF | TGCAGTGCCCTAGGGACTAGCGGGGGACTAACCCAGTACTTC | NA | TRBD2 | TRBJ2-5 | TRBV20-1
CAISEGNRGVTGANVLTF | TGTGCCATCAGTGAAGGCAACAGGGGAGTAACTGGGGCCAACGTCCTGACTTTC | many | TRBD1 | TRBJ2-6 | TRBV10-3
CASRGGHLLIDYTF | TGTGCCAGCAGGGGGGGGCACCTTCTAATAGACTACACCTTC | NA | NA | TRBJ1-2 | TRBV28
CASGVGESNEQYF | TGTGCCAGCGGCGTGGGAGAAAGCAACGAGCAGTACTTC | many | NA | TRBJ2-7 | TRBV12-3/TRBV12-4